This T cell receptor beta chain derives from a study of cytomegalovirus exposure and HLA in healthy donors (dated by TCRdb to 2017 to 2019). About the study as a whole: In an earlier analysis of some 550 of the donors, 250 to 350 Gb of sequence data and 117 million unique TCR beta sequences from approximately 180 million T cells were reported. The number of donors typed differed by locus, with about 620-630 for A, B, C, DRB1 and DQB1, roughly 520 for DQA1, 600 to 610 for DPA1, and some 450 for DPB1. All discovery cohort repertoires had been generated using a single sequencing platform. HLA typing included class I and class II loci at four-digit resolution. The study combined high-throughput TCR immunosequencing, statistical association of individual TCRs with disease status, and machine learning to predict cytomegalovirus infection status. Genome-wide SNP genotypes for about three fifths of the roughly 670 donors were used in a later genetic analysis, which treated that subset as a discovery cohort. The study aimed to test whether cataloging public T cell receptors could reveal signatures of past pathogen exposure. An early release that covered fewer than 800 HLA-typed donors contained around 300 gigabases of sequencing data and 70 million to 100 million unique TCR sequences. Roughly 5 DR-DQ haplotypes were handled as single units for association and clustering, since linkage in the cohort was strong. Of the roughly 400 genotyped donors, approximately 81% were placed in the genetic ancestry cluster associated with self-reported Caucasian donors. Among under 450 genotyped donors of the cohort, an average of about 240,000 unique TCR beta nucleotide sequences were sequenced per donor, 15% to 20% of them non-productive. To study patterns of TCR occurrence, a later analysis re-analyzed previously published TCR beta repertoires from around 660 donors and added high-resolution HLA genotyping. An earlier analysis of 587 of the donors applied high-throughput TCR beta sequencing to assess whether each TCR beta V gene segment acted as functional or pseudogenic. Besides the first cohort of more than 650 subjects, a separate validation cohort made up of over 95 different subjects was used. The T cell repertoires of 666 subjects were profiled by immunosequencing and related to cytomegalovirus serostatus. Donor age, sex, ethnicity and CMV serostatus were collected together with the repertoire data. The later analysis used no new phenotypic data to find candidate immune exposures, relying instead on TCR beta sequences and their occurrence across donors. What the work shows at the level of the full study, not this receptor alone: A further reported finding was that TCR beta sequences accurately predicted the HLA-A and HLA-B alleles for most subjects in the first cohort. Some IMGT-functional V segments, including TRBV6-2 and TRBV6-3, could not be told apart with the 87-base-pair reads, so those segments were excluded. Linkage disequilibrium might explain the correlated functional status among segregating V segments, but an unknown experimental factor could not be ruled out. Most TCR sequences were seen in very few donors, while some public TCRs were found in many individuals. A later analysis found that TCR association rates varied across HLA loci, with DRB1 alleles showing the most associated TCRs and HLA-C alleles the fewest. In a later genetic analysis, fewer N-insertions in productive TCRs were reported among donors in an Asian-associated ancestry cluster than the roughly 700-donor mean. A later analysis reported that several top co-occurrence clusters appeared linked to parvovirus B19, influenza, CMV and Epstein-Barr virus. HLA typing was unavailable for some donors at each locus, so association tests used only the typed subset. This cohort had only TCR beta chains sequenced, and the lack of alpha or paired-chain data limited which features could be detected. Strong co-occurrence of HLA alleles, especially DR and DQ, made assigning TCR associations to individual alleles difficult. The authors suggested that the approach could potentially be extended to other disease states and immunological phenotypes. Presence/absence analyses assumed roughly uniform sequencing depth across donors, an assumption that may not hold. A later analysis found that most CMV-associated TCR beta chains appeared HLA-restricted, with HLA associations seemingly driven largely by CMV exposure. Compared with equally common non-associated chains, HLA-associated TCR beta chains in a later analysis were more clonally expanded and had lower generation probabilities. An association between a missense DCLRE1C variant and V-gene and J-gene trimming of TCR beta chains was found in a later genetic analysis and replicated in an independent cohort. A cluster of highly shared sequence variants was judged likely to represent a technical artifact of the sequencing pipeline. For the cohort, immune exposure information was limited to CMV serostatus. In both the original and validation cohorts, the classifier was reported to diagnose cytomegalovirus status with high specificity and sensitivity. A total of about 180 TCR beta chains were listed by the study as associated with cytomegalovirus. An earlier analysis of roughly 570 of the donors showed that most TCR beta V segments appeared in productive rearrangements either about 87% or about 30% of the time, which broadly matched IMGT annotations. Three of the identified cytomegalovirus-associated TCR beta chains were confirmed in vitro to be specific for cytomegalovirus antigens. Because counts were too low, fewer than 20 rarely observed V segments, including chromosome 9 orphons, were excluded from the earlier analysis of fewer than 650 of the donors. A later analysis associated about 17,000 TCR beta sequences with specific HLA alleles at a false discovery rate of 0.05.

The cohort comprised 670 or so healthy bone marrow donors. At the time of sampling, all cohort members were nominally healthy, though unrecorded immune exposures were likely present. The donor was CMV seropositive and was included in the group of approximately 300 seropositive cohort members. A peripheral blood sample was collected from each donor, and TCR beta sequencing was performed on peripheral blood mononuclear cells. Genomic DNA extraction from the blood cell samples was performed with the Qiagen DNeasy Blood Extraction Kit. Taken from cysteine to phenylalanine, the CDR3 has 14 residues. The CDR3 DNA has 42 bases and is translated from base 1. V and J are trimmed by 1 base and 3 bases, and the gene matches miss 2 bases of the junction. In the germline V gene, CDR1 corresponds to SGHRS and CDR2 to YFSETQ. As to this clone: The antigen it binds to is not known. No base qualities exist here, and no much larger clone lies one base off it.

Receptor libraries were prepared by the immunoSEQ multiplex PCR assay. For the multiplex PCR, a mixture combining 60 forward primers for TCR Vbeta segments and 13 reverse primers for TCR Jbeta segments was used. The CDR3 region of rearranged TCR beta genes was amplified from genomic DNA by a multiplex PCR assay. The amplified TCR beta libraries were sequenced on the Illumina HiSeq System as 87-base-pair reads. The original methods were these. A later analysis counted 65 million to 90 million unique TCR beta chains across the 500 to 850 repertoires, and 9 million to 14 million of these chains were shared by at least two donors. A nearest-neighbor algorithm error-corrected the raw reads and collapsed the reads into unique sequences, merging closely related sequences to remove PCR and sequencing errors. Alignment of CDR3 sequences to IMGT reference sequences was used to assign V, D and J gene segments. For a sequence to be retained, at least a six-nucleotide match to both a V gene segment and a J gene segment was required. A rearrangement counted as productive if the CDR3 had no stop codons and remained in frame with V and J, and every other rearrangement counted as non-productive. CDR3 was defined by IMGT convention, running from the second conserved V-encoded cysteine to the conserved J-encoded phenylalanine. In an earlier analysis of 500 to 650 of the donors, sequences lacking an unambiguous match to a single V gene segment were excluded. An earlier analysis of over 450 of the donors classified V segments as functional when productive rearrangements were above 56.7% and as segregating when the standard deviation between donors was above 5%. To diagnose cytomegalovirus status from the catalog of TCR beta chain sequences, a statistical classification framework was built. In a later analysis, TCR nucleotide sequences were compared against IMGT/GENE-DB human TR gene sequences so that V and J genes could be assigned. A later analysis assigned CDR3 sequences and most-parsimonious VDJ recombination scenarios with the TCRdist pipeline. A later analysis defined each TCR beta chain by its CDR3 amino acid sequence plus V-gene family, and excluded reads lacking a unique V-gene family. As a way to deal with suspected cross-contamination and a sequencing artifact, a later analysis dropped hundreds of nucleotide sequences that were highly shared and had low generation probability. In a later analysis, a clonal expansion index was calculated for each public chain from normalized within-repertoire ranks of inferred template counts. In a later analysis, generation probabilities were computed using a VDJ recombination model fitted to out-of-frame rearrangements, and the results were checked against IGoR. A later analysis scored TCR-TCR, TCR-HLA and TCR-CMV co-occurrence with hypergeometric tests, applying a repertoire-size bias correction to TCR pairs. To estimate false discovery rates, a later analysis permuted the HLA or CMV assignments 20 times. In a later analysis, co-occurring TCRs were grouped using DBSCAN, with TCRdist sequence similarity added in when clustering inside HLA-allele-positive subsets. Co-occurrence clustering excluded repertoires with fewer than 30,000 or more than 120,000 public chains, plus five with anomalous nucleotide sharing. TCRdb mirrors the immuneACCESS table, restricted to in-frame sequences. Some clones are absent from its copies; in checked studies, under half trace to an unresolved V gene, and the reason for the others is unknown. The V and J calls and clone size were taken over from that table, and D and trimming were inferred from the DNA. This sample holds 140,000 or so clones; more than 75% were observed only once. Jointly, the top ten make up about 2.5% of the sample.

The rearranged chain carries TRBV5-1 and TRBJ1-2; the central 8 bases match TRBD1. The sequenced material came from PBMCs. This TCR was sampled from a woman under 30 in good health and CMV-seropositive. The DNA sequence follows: TGCGCCAGCAGCTTGATACAGGGGGACTATGGCTACACCTTC. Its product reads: CASSLIQGDYGYTF.